The 4 T cell receptor beta chains reported below all come from one sample, sequenced in a study of CD8 T cells in ankylosing spondylitis. TCRdb reanalysed the 5' RACE reads using MiXCR and keeps one entry per CDR3 protein. The sample holds about 240,000 distinct CDR3 sequences; approximately 9% are singletons and the top ten take 6.8%. Sequenced input: blood, either unsorted or a sorted T cell fraction (not recorded which). All receptors come from a male donor with ankylosing spondylitis or in good health (not recorded which).

This clonotype was recorded many times. The chain has TRBV10-3 and TRBJ2-7; the D is unclear. CDR1 and CDR2 from the germline V gene are ENHRY and SYGVKD. This CDR3 has 15 residues. Trimming took 4 bases from V and 2 from J, leaving 15 bases between them. The CDR3 bases are TGTGCCATCAGTGGGCGACTGTCCCATACCTACGAGCAGTACTTC. Its translation: CAISGRLSHTYEQYF.

This clonotype has ten or more counts. This sequence joins TRBV2 and TRBJ1-1, with 7 bases identical to TRBD1. V gave up 7 bases and J gave up 4 bases; unmatched junction bases: 12. CDR3 size: 15 residues. Per the germline V gene, CDR1 is SNHLY and CDR2 is FYNNEI. CDR3 in amino acids: CASTADSTGSTEAFF. In DNA, the CDR3 is TGTGCCAGCACGGCCGATTCGACAGGGAGCACTGAAGCTTTCTTT.

This clonotype was picked up many times. The gene calls are TRBV6-6 and TRBJ1-2, with TRBD1 identical over 8 bases. This CDR3 contains 13 residues. Germline CDR1 is MNHNY and CDR2 is SVGAGI (reference sequence). Trimming took 8 bases from V and 8 from J; bases not matched to a gene: 10. The CDR3 loop is CASGGGTGLGYTF. The CDR3 region has the DNA TGTGCCAGCGGCGGTGGGACAGGCTTAGGCTACACCTTC.

Remarks on this clonotype: A much larger clone lies one base from this, so it may be a read error. This CDR3 is missing its conserved last phenylalanine or tryptophan, likely due to a read error. J is TRBJ1-1 and V is TRBV27; D gene ambiguous. Trimming shortened V by 5 bases and J by 10 bases, and 8 bases separated the two germline ends. The length of the CDR3 is 10 residues. The V gene's germline CDR1 is MNHEY and CDR2 SMNVEV (reference sequence). CDR3 bases: TGTGCCAGCAGTCGGGTGGTAGCTTTCCTT. Its protein product is CASSRVVAFL.